Below, one T cell receptor (beta chain) is given with its context. The antigen this receptor binds is unknown. No quality values exist for individual bases; no much larger clone is one base distant. The library was generated by the immunoSEQ multiplex PCR assay. The clones in this table, taken by TCRdb from immuneACCESS, are in-frame only. Not every clone is retained; where verified, under half of the shortfall comes from an unresolved V gene, and the cause of the rest is unknown. In all, the sample holds about 84,000 clones, and 75% to 85% of those were seen once. Of the sample, 11% falls within the top ten clones. This entry comes from a study of control samples from healthy donors and cancer patients (dated by TCRdb to 2020 to 2022). Inclusive of the bounding cysteine and phenylalanine, the CDR3 is 17 residues long. The sequence is cut down to CDR3 DNA, 51 bases in frame from base 1. V is reduced by 2 bases and J by 0 bases, leaving a spacing of 14 bases between them. According to the germline V gene, CDR1 reads ENHRY and CDR2 reads SYGVKD.

Specimen: PBMCs. The sequence links TRBV10-3 to TRBJ2-1; a tentative D match to TRBD1 spans 6 bases. This sequence originates from a man aged 55-75 years with head and neck cancer. The CDR3 amino acid sequence is: CAISEALGAASYNEQFF. The DNA sequence follows: TGTGCCATCAGTGAGGCCTTGGGGGCAGCCTCCTACAATGAGCAGTTCTTC.